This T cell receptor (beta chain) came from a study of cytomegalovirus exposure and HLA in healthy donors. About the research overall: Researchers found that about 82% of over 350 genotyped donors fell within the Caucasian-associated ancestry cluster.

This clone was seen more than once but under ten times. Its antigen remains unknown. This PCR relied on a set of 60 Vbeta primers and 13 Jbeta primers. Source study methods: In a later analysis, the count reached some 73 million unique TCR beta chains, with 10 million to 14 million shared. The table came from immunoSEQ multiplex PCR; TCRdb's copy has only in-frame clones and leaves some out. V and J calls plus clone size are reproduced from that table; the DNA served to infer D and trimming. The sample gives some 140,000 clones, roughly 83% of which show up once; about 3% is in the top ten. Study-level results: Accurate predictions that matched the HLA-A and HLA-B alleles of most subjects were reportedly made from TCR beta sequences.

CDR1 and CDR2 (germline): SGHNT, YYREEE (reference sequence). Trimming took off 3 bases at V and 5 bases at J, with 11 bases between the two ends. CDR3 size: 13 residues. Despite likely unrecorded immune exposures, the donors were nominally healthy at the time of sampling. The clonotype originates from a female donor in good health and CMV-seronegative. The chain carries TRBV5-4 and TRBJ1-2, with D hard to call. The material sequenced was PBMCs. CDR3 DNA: TGTGCCAGCAGCTCCACAGAGACGTATGGCTACACCTTC. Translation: CASSSTETYGYTF.